This TCR beta chain is drawn from a study of graft-versus-host responses after intestinal transplantation. For the study at large: Every transplant recipient was induced with anti-thymocyte globulin, then maintained on tacrolimus and steroids for approximately three years. Whole-study results and caveats: Some patients had graft-donor T cell macrochimerism, and their allografts showed high graft-versus-host to host-versus-graft clonal ratios.

This table comes from immunoSEQ multiplex PCR, and its TCRdb copy is limited to in-frame clones, with some not included. The repertoire consists of some 110,000 clones, with roughly nine tenths occurring once and the leading ten covering roughly 0.23%. The CDR3 is 14 amino acids. Trimming stripped 4 bases from V and 5 bases from J, with 14 bases between. CDR1 and CDR2 from the germline V gene are SGHDN and FVKESK. With respect to this clone: Its specificity is unknown.

This chain uses TRBV14 with TRBJ1-1, with a tentative D call TRBD1 (5 bases). The TCR was taken from a human donor who was the organ donor for an intestinal transplant. Sequences were derived from unstimulated CD4+ T cells sorted from spleen or lymph node cells, sampled before transplant. CDR3 in DNA: TGTGCCAGCAGCCCATTCGGTGGGGGTACTGAAGCTTTCTTT. Protein product: CASSPFGGGTEAFF.